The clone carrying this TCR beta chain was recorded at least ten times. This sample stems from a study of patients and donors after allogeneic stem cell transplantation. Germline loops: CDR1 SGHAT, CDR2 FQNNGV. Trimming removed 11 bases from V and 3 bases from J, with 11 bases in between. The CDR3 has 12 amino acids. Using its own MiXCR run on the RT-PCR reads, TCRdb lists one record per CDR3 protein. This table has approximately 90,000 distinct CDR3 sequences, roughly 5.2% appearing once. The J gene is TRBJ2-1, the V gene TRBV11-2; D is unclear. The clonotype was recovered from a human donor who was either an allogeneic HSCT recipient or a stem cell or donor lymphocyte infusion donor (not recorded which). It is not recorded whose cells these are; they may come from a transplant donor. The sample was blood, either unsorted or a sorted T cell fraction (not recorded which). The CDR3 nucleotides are TGTGCCGAACGCCCCCGCTACAATGAGCAGTTCTTC. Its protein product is CAERPRYNEQFF.